The 9 T cell receptor beta chains below come from one sample, sequenced in a study of T cell responses to AZD1222 COVID-19 vaccine. Profiled with immunoSEQ multiplex PCR; TCRdb holds only in-frame clones, not every one. The sample has some 100,000 clones; 92% are singletons. The starting material was peripheral blood, obtained 28 days after the second AZD1222 dose. All receptors derive from an adult who received the AZD1222 COVID-19 vaccine.

The chain is built from TRBV7-8 and TRBJ1-1, with unresolved D. Trimming stripped 6 bases from V and 7 bases from J, with 15 bases between. CDR3 length: 13 residues. Germline V gene lookup returns CDR1 SGHVS and CDR2 FQNEAQ. CDR3 DNA: TGTGCCAGCAGTAACGACACTATGGATGAAGCTTTCTTT. Translating gives CASSNDTMDEAFF.

This clone was seen once. The chain carries TRBV4-1 and TRBJ1-1; tentative D call: TRBD1 (6 bases). V lost 0 bases to trimming and J lost 6 bases, with 20 bases between them. In germline, CDR1 is MGHRA, CDR2 YSYEKL. This CDR3 is 17 amino acids long. The CDR3 here is CASSQEGSGAADSEAFF. The DNA of the CDR3 is TGCGCCAGCAGCCAAGAGGGGTCAGGGGCGGCCGATTCTGAAGCTTTCTTT.

The rearrangement links TRBV5-6 to TRBJ1-4; D gene unclear. CDR1 is SGHDT and CDR2 is YYEEEE in the germline V gene. The V end was cut by 0 bases, the J end by 12 bases, with 12 bases between. The CDR3 has 13 amino acids. The DNA for the CDR3 is TGTGCCAGCAGCTTGGCGCTCGGAGTCCAACTGTTTTTT. Its translation is CASSLALGVQLFF.

The gene calls are TRBV4-1 and TRBJ1-2, with 10 bases that match TRBD1. This CDR3 has 16 residues. The ends lost 4 bases at V and 8 bases at J; junction bases unmatched: 13. The germline V gene has CDR1 MGHRA and CDR2 YSYEKL. The CDR3 nucleotides are TGCGCCAGCAGCCCTCCCGGGACAGGGGCCGAGAGGGGCTACACCTTC. Translating gives CASSPPGTGAERGYTF.

The rearrangement uses TRBV19 and TRBJ2-3, with 9 bases fitting TRBD1. This CDR3 is built from 15 residues. The J segment lost 2 bases and the V segment lost 5 bases, leaving 5 bases of the junction unmatched. Per the germline V gene, CDR1 is LNHDA and CDR2 is SQIVND (reference sequence). The CDR3 nucleotides are TGTGCCAGTAGTCACAGGGGGCTCGACACAGATACGCAGTATTTT. Protein product: CASSHRGLDTDTQYF.

V and J are TRBV28 and TRBJ1-5; D not resolved. CDR1 MDHEN and CDR2 SYDVKM come from the germline V gene. Trimming removed 2 bases at V and 2 bases at J, with 4 bases between. CDR3 length: 13 residues. The CDR3 sequence is CASSLDRNQPQHF. CDR3 bases: TGTGCCAGCAGTTTAGACCGCAATCAGCCCCAGCATTTT.

This clone was seen more than once but under ten times. The V gene is TRBV19, the J gene TRBJ1-2; D possibly corresponds to TRBD1 (5 bases). CDR3 size: 13 residues. V lost 10 bases and J lost 3, with 15 bases in between. Germline V gives CDR1 LNHDA, CDR2 SQIVND (reference sequence). CDR3 sequence reads: CATRQLRHYGYTF. CDR3 DNA: TGTGCCACCAGACAGCTGCGCCACTATGGCTACACCTTC.

The rearrangement joins TRBV9 to TRBJ1-4, with 8 bases matching TRBD1. J lost 5 bases, V lost 4 bases, and 7 bases had no gene match. CDR3 length: 15 amino acids. Looked up from germline, CDR1 is SGDLS and CDR2 is YYNGEE. The CDR3 sequence is CASSSRTGINEKLFF. DNA for the CDR3: TGTGCCAGCAGCTCTCGGACAGGGATAAATGAAAAACTGTTTTTT.

The genes are TRBV6-6 and TRBJ1-2; TRBD1 matches 9 bases. Trimming at V came to 0 bases and at J to 8 bases, leaving 7 bases not matched to a gene. CDR1 and CDR2 from the germline V gene are MNHNY and SVGAGI (reference sequence). CDR3 length: 15 amino acids. CDR3 region: CASSYSGTGPLGYTF. The CDR3 region has the DNA TGTGCCAGCAGTTACTCCGGGACAGGGCCTCTGGGCTACACCTTC.